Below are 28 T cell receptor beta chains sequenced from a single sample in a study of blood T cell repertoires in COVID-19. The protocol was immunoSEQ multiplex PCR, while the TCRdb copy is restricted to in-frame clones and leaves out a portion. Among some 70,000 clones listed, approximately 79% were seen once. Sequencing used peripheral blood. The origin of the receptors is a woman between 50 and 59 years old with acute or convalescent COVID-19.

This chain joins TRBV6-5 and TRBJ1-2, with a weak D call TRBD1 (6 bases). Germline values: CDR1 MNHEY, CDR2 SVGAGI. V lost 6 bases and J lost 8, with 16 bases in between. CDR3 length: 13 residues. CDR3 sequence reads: CASRSGGGGGYTF. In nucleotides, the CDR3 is TGTGCCAGCAGATCCGGGGGCGGGGGGGGCTACACCTTC.

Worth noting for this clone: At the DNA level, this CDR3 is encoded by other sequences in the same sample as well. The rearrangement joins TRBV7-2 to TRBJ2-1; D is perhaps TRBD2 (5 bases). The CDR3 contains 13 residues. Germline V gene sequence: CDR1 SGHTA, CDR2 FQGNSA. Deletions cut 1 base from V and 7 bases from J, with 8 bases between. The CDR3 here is CASSLERGNEQFF. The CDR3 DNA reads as TGTGCCAGCAGCTTAGAAAGAGGGAATGAGCAGTTCTTC.

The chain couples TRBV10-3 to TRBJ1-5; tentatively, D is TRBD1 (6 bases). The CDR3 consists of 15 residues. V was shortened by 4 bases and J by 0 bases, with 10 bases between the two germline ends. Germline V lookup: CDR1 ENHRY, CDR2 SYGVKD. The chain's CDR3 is CAISADRSSNQPQHF. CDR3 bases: TGTGCCATCAGTGCCGACAGGAGTAGCAATCAGCCCCAGCATTTT.

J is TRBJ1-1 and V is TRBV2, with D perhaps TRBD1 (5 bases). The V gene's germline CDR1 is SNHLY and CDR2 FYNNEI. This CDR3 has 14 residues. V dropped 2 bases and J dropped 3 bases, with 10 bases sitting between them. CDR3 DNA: TGTGCCAGCAGTGAATTGGGGCCTGACACTGAAGCTTTCTTT. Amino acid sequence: CASSELGPDTEAFF.

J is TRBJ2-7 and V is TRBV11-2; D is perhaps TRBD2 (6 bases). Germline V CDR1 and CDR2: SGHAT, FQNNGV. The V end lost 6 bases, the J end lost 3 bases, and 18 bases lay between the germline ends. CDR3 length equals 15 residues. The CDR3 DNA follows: TGTGCCAGCAGGCCTCCGGGACTTAAAATCTACGAGCAGTACTTC. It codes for CASRPPGLKIYEQYF. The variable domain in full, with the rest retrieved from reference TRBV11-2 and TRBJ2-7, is EAGVAQSPRYKIIEKRQSVAFWCNPISGHATLYWYQQILGQGPKLLIQFQNNGVVDDSQLPKDRFSAERLKGVDSTLKIQPAKLEDSAVYLCASRPPGLKIYEQYFGPGTRLTVT.

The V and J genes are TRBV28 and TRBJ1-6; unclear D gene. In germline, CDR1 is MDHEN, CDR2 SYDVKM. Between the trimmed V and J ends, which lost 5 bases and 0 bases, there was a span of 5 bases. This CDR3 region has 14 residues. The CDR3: CASSPLSYNSPLHF. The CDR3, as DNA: TGTGCCAGCAGTCCCCTCTCCTATAATTCACCCCTCCACTTT.

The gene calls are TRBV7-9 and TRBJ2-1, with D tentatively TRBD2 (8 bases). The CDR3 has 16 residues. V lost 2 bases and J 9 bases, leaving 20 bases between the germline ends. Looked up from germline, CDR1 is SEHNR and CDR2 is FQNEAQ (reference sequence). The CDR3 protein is CASSLNVGRAGGEQFF. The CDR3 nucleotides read TGTGCCAGCAGCTTAAACGTCGGGAGGGCAGGGGGTGAGCAGTTCTTC. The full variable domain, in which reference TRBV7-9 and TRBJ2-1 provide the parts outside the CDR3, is DTGVSQNPRHKITKRGQNVTFRCDPISEHNRLYWYRQTLGQGPEFLTYFQNEAQLEKSRLLSDRFSAERPKGSFSTLEIQRTEQGDSAMYLCASSLNVGRAGGEQFFGPGTRLTVL.

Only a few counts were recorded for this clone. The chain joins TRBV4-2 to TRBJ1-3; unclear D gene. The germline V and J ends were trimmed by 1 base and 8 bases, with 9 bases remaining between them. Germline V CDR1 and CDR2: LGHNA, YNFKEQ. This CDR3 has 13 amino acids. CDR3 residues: CASSQGVGYTIYF. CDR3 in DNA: TGTGCCAGCAGCCAAGGCGTCGGTTACACCATATATTTT.

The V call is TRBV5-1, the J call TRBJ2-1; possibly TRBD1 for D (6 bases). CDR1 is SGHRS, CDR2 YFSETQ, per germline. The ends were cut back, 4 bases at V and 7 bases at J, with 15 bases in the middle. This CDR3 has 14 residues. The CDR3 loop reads CASSHSTGMNEQFF. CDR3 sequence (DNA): TGCGCCAGCAGCCATTCCACAGGGATGAATGAGCAGTTCTTC.

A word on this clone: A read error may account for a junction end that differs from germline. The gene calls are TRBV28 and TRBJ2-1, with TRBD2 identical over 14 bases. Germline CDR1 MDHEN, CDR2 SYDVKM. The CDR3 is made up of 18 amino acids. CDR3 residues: CASSRLGALGLAGVAQIF. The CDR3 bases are TGTGCCAGCAGCCGTTTAGGAGCCTTGGGACTAGCGGGAGTTGCCCAGATCTTC.

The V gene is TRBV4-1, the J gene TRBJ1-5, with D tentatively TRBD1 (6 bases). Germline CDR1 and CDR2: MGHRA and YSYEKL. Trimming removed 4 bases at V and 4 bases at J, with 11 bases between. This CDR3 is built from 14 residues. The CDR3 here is CASSPVTGNQPQHF. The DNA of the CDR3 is TGCGCCAGCAGCCCTGTGACAGGTAATCAGCCCCAGCATTTT.

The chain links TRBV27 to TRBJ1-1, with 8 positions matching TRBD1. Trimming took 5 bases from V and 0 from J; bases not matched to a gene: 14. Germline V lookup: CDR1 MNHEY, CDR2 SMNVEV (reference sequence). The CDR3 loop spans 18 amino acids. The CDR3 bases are TGTGCCAGCAGTCCGGACAGGGACTTCATGTGGCTGAACACTGAAGCTTTCTTT. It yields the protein CASSPDRDFMWLNTEAFF.

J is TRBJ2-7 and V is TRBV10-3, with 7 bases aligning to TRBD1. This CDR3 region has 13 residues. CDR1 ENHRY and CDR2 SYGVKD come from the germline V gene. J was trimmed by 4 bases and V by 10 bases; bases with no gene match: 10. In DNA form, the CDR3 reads TGTGCCACTTCCCGGGACAGCACATACGAGCAGTACTTC. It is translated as CATSRDSTYEQYF.

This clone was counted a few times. The CDR3 region is CASSLLQGGEQFF. In DNA form, the CDR3 reads TGTGCCAGCAGCTTACTTCAGGGCGGAGAGCAGTTCTTC. The rearrangement uses TRBV7-9 and TRBJ2-1, with D maybe TRBD1 (5 bases). This CDR3 comprises 13 residues. V lost 2 bases and J lost 10, with 12 bases in between. CDR1 is SEHNR, CDR2 FQNEAQ, per germline (reference sequence). The whole variable domain, filled in from reference TRBV7-9 and TRBJ2-1, reads DTGVSQNPRHKITKRGQNVTFRCDPISEHNRLYWYRQTLGQGPEFLTYFQNEAQLEKSRLLSDRFSAERPKGSFSTLEIQRTEQGDSAMYLCASSLLQGGEQFFGPGTRLTVL.

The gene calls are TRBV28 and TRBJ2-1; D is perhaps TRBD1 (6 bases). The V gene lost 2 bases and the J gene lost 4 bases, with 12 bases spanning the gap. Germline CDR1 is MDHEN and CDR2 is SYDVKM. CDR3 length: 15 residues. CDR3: CASSLRDKVYNEQFF. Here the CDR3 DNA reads TGTGCCAGCAGTTTAAGGGACAAGGTTTACAATGAGCAGTTCTTC.

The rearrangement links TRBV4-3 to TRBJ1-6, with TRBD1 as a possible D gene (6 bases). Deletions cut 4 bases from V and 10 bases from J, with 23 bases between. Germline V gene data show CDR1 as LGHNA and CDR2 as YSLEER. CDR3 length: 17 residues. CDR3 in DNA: TGCGCCAGCAGCCGTCATGGGAATGAGGGTCAGGGGTCACCCCTCCACTTT. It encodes CASSRHGNEGQGSPLHF.

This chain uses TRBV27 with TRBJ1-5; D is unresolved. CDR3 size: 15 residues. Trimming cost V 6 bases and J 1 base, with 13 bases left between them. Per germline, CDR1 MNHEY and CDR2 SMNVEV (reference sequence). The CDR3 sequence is CASRGGLTSNQPQHF. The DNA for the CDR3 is TGTGCCAGCAGAGGAGGGCTTACGAGCAATCAGCCCCAGCATTTT.

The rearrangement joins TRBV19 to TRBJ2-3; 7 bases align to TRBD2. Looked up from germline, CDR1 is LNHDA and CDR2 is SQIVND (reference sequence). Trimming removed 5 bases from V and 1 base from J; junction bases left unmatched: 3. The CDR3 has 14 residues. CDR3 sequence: CASSGGGGTDTQYF. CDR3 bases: TGTGCCAGTAGTGGGGGGGGAGGCACAGATACGCAGTATTTT.

The chain's CDR3 is CASSAGTGGGNSNQPQHF. The CDR3 DNA follows: TGTGCCAGCTCAGCCGGGACAGGGGGCGGAAATAGCAATCAGCCCCAGCATTTT. The genes are TRBV18 and TRBJ1-5; TRBD1 aligns across 12 bases. V lost 5 bases, J lost 0 bases, and 8 bases stayed unmatched. Germline assignment: CDR1 KGHSH and CDR2 LQKENI. This CDR3 has 18 residues.

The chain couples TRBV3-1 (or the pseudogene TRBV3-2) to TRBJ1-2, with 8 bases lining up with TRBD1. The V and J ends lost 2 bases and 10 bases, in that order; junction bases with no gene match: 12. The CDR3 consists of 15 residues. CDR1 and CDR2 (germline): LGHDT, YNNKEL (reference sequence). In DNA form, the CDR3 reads TGTGCCAGCAGCCAAACAGGGGGGGGCGCATTAATCTACACCTTC. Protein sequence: CASSQTGGGALIYTF.

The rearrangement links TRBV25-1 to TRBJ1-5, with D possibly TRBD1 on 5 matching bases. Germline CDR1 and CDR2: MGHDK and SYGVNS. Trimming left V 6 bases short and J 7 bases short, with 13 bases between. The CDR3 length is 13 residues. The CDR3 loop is CASSQGYSQPQHF. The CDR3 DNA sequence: TGTGCCAGCAGCCAGGGATACTCCCAGCCCCAGCATTTT.

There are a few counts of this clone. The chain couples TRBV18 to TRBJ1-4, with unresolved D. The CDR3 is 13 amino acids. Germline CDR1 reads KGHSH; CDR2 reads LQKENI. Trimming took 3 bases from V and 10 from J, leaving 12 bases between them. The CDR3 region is CASSPEASGKLFF. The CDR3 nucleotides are TGTGCCAGCTCACCGGAGGCTTCCGGAAAACTGTTTTTT.

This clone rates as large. The CDR3 loop is CASSGRDRGFGTDTQYF. CDR3 bases: TGTGCCAGCAGCGGACGGGACAGGGGATTCGGCACAGATACGCAGTATTTT. This chain connects TRBV7-9 to TRBJ2-3; 10 nucleotides align to TRBD1. The CDR3 has 17 residues. J was trimmed by 1 base and V by 5 bases; bases with no gene match: 9. Germline-derived CDR1 and CDR2 are SEHNR and FQNEAQ (reference sequence).

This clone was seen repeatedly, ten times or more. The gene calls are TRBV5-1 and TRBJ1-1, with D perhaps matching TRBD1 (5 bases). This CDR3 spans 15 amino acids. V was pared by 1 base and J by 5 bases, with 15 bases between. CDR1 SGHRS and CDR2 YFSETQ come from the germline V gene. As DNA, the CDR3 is TGCGCCAGCAGCTTGCTCGCCACGGGGGGGACTGAAGCTTTCTTT. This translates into CASSLLATGGTEAFF.

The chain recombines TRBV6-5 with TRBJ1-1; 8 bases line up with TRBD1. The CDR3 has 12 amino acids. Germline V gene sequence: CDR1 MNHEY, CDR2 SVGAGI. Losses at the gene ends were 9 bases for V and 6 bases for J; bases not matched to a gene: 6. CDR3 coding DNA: TGTGCCAGTGACAGGGGCCAGGCTGAAGCTTTCTTT. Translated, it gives CASDRGQAEAFF.

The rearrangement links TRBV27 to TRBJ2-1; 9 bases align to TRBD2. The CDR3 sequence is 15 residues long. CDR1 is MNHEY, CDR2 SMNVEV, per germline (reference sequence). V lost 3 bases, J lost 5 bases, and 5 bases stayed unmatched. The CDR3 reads CASSLALAGNNEQFF. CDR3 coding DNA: TGTGCCAGCAGTTTGGCCCTAGCGGGAAACAATGAGCAGTTCTTC.

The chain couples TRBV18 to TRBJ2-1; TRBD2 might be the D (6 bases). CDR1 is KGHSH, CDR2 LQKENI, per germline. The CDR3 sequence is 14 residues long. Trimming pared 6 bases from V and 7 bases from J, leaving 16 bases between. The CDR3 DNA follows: TGTGCCAGCTCTGACCGGGACTCCCCTAATGAGCAGTTCTTC. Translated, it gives CASSDRDSPNEQFF.

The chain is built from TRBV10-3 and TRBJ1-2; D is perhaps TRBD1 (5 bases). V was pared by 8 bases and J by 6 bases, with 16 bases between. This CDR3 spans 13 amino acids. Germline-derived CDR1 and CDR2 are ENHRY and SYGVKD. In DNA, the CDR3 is TGTGCCATCGCCCACGGCAGGGCGCATGGCTACACCTTC. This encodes CAIAHGRAHGYTF.